The 27 T cell receptor beta chains below come from one sample, sequenced in a study of cytomegalovirus exposure and HLA in healthy donors. Vbeta (60) and Jbeta (13) primers were used in the PCR. The method was immunoSEQ multiplex PCR; TCRdb's version includes in-frame clones alone and lacks a portion of them. The sample consists of 65,000 to 70,000 clones, around 70% of them appearing once. Sequenced: PBMCs. The origin of the receptors is a woman aged 25-40 years in good health and CMV-seronegative.

This clone was seen more than once but under ten times. V is TRBV19 and J is TRBJ2-3; TRBD2 matches 8 bases. The trim removed 1 base at V and 2 bases at J, leaving 11 bases unmatched. The V gene's germline CDR1 is LNHDA and CDR2 SQIVND (reference sequence). The CDR3 covers 18 residues. CDR3 in DNA: TGTGCCAGTAGTATAGCGGGGGGGTACCGAGCTCTCACAGATACGCAGTATTTT. Residues: CASSIAGGYRALTDTQYF.

Points on this clone: A read error may account for a junction end that differs from germline. Other DNA variants within this sample encode the same CDR3. The chain links TRBV11-2 to TRBJ1-6, with D possibly matching TRBD1 (5 bases). Looked up from germline, CDR1 is SGHAT and CDR2 is FQNNGV. The CDR3 runs to 15 residues. CDR3 in DNA: TGTGCCAGCACAGGGTCGGGCTCCTATAATTCCCCCCTCCACTTT. The encoded protein is CASTGSGSYNSPLHF.

The V call is TRBV2, the J call TRBJ2-7, with TRBD1 identical over 8 bases. The CDR3 loop spans 12 amino acids. CDR1 is SNHLY and CDR2 is FYNNEI in the germline V gene. V lost 8 bases and J lost 4; bases outside the gene matches: 4. The CDR3 is CASLDRGYEQYF. CDR3 nucleotide sequence: TGTGCCAGCCTAGACAGGGGTTACGAGCAGTACTTC. Variable domain in full (rest from reference TRBV2 and TRBJ2-7): EPEVTQTPSHQVTQMGQEVILRCVPISNHLYFYWYRQILGQKVEFLVSFYNNEISEKSEIFDDQFSVERPDGSNFTLKIRSTKLEDSAMYFCASLDRGYEQYFGPGTRLTVT.

The chain uses TRBV7-9 and TRBJ1-5; D is ambiguous. The CDR3 is 15 amino acids. Germline V gene data show CDR1 as SEHNR and CDR2 as FQNEAQ (reference sequence). The V gene lost 5 bases and the J gene lost 0 bases, with 11 bases spanning the gap. The CDR3 loop is CASSEGVYSNQPQHF. The CDR3 DNA reads as TGTGCCAGCAGCGAAGGAGTTTATAGCAATCAGCCCCAGCATTTT. Combining the CDR3 with reference TRBV7-9 and TRBJ1-5 gives the whole variable domain DTGVSQNPRHKITKRGQNVTFRCDPISEHNRLYWYRQTLGQGPEFLTYFQNEAQLEKSRLLSDRFSAERPKGSFSTLEIQRTEQGDSAMYLCASSEGVYSNQPQHFGDGTRLSIL.

This clone showed up just a few times. One junction end does not reproduce the germline sequence, and a read error may be involved. The genes are TRBV4-1 and TRBJ1-1; weak D call: TRBD1 (5 bases). This CDR3 is 15 amino acids long. Germline-derived CDR1 and CDR2 are MGHRA and YSYEKL. The CDR3 DNA reads as TGCGCCAGCAACCAACCTACAGGACCCAACACTGAAGCTTTCTTT. Protein sequence: CASNQPTGPNTEAFF.

This clone was detected only a few times. V gene TRBV23-1 combines with J gene TRBJ1-4; 9 positions match TRBD1. TRBV23-1 is marked as an open reading frame, function uncertain. The CDR3 has 16 residues. V was pared by 6 bases and J by 5 bases, with 10 bases of the junction left unmatched. The CDR3 nucleotides are TGCGCCAGCAGCCCACAGGGGGCCGTTCTAAATGAAAAACTGTTTTTT. It translates to CASSPQGAVLNEKLFF.

This chain connects TRBV25-1 to TRBJ2-5; a possible D gene is TRBD1 (6 bases). The CDR3 spans 15 residues. Germline-derived CDR1 and CDR2 are MGHDK and SYGVNS. The V gene lost 4 bases and the J gene lost 5 bases, with 17 bases spanning the gap. CDR3 nucleotides: TGTGCCAGCAGTGGCTCCAGGGGTATCGGGGAGACCCAGTACTTC. This sequence encodes CASSGSRGIGETQYF.

V and J are TRBV28 and TRBJ2-3; a possible D gene is TRBD1 (6 bases). CDR3 length: 15 amino acids. V lost 11 bases, J lost 3 bases, and 21 bases lay in between. Germline CDR1 reads MDHEN; CDR2 reads SYDVKM. Written as DNA, the CDR3 is TGTGCCTCTCAGGGGTCCAGTAGTGTTACAGATACGCAGTATTTT. This codes for CASQGSSSVTDTQYF.

In its sample, this clone is medium-sized (0.01 to 0.1%). The chain carries TRBV7-9 and TRBJ2-2; possible D gene TRBD1, 6 bases. Germline V gene data show CDR1 as SEHNR and CDR2 as FQNEAQ (reference sequence). V gave up 4 bases and J gave up 2 bases, with 20 bases separating them. The CDR3 contains 18 residues. The CDR3 bases are TGTGCCAGCAGCTCCCCAGGGGCCCAGAGCCTTAACACCGGGGAGCTGTTTTTT. This translates into CASSSPGAQSLNTGELFF.

This chain links TRBV12-5 with TRBJ2-5; 11 bases map to TRBD2. The CDR3 is 14 amino acids. Germline V CDR1 and CDR2: LGHNT, FRNRAP. J was trimmed by 14 bases and V by 0 bases; bases with no gene match: 8. DNA of the CDR3: TGTGCTAGTGGTTTGGTACCGCCTAGCGGGGGGCACTACTTC. This sequence encodes CASGLVPPSGGHYF.

The chain uses TRBV7-9 and TRBJ1-1; TRBD1 matches at 7 bases. J gave up 4 bases and V 0 bases, and 8 bases lay outside the gene matches. Germline V gives CDR1 SEHNR, CDR2 FQNEAQ (reference sequence). The CDR3 contains 16 residues. CDR3 in amino acids: CASSLAESGGITEAFF. CDR3 bases: TGTGCCAGCAGCTTAGCGGAATCAGGGGGGATCACTGAAGCTTTCTTT.

The table lists this clone with a count of one. The V gene is TRBV4-1, the J gene TRBJ2-5; D may be TRBD2 (5 bases). This CDR3 is built from 15 residues. The V gene lost 2 bases and the J gene lost 1 base, with 11 bases spanning the gap. CDR1 is MGHRA, CDR2 YSYEKL, per germline. The chain's CDR3 is CASSQIERSQETQYF. Here the CDR3 DNA reads TGCGCCAGCAGCCAAATCGAGCGGTCCCAAGAGACCCAGTACTTC.

The table lists this clone with a few counts. The chain employs TRBV18 and TRBJ2-5, with 8 bases lining up with TRBD2. The CDR3 totals 13 residues. The V segment lost 6 bases and the J segment 4 bases; nucleotides outside the gene matches: 4. CDR1 and CDR2 from the germline V gene are KGHSH and LQKENI. CDR3 DNA: TGTGCCAGCTCCCTCGGGAGGGGAGAGACCCAGTACTTC. Translated, it gives CASSLGRGETQYF.

The table lists this clone with a few counts. V and J are TRBV5-4 and TRBJ1-4, with no clear D. V lost 1 base and J lost 4, with 11 bases in between. This CDR3 is 15 amino acids long. Germline values: CDR1 SGHNT, CDR2 YYREEE (reference sequence). CDR3 DNA sequence: TGTGCCAGCAGCTTGTCAACCCGGGTTAATGAAAAACTGTTTTTT. This sequence encodes CASSLSTRVNEKLFF.

The gene calls are TRBV14 and TRBJ2-5, with 14 bases lining up with TRBD2. The germline CDR1 and CDR2 sequences are SGHDN and FVKESK. The CDR3 has 17 amino acids. V shed 4 bases and J 2 bases; nucleotides not matched to a gene: 6. The CDR3: CASSRRGTSGGQETQYF. The CDR3 DNA follows: TGTGCCAGCAGCCGGCGAGGGACTAGCGGGGGTCAAGAGACCCAGTACTTC.

The gene calls are TRBV6-6 and TRBJ2-7, with D perhaps matching TRBD2 (5 bases). Germline CDR1 MNHNY, CDR2 SVGAGI (reference sequence). With 4 bases removed from V and 6 bases from J, the gap between germline ends came to 13 bases. CDR3 length: 13 residues. The DNA for the CDR3 is TGTGCCAGCAGTTCCTTCGCCGGGGTCGAGCAGTACTTC. Protein product: CASSSFAGVEQYF.

This sequence joins TRBV5-1 and TRBJ2-1; 15 bases are a match to TRBD2. Germline CDR1 and CDR2: SGHRS and YFSETQ. The trim removed 3 bases at V and 4 bases at J, leaving 5 bases unmatched. The CDR3 covers 17 residues. CDR3 coding DNA: TGCGCCAGCAGCTCGGGACTAGCGGGGGGCCGTTACAATGAGCAGTTCTTC. Translated: CASSSGLAGGRYNEQFF.

The chain combines TRBV4-3 with TRBJ2-7; D remains ambiguous. Looked up from germline, CDR1 is LGHNA and CDR2 is YSLEER. This CDR3 is built from 13 residues. The V end was cut by 0 bases, the J end by 4 bases, with 7 bases between. The CDR3 DNA is TGCGCCAGCAGCCAAGATAGTTATTACGAGCAGTACTTC. Translation gives CASSQDSYYEQYF.

A single count supports this clone. The chain employs TRBV11-2 and TRBJ1-6; 9 bases align to TRBD1. This CDR3 region has 17 residues. The V and J ends lost 6 bases and 5 bases, in that order; junction bases with no gene match: 11. CDR1 SGHAT and CDR2 FQNNGV come from the germline V gene. For the CDR3, the DNA is TGTGCCAGCAGGTCCCCGGGACAGGGTATCAATAATTCACCCCTCCACTTT. Its translation is CASRSPGQGINNSPLHF. The full variable domain, in which reference TRBV11-2 and TRBJ1-6 provide the parts outside the CDR3, is EAGVAQSPRYKIIEKRQSVAFWCNPISGHATLYWYQQILGQGPKLLIQFQNNGVVDDSQLPKDRFSAERLKGVDSTLKIQPAKLEDSAVYLCASRSPGQGINNSPLHFGNGTRLTVT.

The DNA of the CDR3 is TGTGCCAGCTCATCACAGGCACAGGGGGAGACCCAGTACTTC. Translated, it gives CASSSQAQGETQYF. The rearrangement uses TRBV18 and TRBJ2-5, with 7 bases matching TRBD1. The ends lost 5 bases at V and 5 bases at J; junction bases unmatched: 8. In germline, CDR1 is KGHSH, CDR2 LQKENI. The CDR3 is made up of 14 amino acids.

The chain couples TRBV19 to TRBJ1-1, with 7 positions matching TRBD1. The V gene end was trimmed by 6 bases and the J gene end by 3 bases; junction bases not matched to a gene: 7. This CDR3 has 14 residues. CDR1 LNHDA and CDR2 SQIVND come from the germline V gene (reference sequence). Written as DNA, the CDR3 is TGTGCCAGTAGGACCGGGGACAGATACACTGAAGCTTTCTTT. Amino acids: CASRTGDRYTEAFF. Complete variable domain (other parts from reference TRBV19 and TRBJ1-1): DGGITQSPKYLFRKEGQNVTLSCEQNLNHDAMYWYRQDPGQGLRLIYYSQIVNDFQKGDIAEGYSVSREKKESFPLTVTSAQKNPTAFYLCASRTGDRYTEAFFGQGTRLTVV.

The rearrangement joins TRBV10-2 to TRBJ1-5; 8 bases line up with TRBD1. There are 15 residues in the CDR3. V lost 6 bases and J lost 0; bases outside the gene matches: 4. CDR1 and CDR2 from the germline V gene are WSHSY and SAAADI. CDR3 sequence: CASRGDRYSNQPQHF. The DNA of the CDR3 is TGCGCCAGCAGGGGGGACAGGTATAGCAATCAGCCCCAGCATTTT.

The V gene is TRBV28, the J gene TRBJ1-1; D remains unclear. This CDR3 comprises 17 residues. The V gene's germline CDR1 is MDHEN and CDR2 SYDVKM. Trimming took 5 bases from V and 11 from J, leaving 30 bases between them. CDR3 DNA sequence: TGTGCCAGCAGTCTCTTACGGGGTGAGGGCGAACGGTCGTTCGCTTTCTTT. Its protein is CASSLLRGEGERSFAFF.

The CDR3, as DNA: TGTGCCAGTAGTATACAAAAAGGGGTCAAAAACATTCAGTACTTC. Translation: CASSIQKGVKNIQYF. The chain links TRBV19 to TRBJ2-4; a possible D gene is TRBD1 (5 bases). The CDR3 has 15 amino acids. The V and J ends lost 2 bases and 3 bases respectively, with 11 bases between them. Germline CDR1 and CDR2: LNHDA and SQIVND (reference sequence).

V usage is TRBV29-1 and J usage is TRBJ2-1, with TRBD2 as a possible D gene (7 bases). Trimming took off 7 bases at V and 6 bases at J, with 19 bases between the two ends. From germline, CDR1 is SQVTM and CDR2 ANQGSEA. The CDR3 covers 14 residues. The CDR3 is CSGQVGGGPNEQFF. Written as DNA, the CDR3 is TGCAGCGGGCAGGTGGGGGGGGGCCCCAATGAGCAGTTCTTC.

This chain connects TRBV9 to TRBJ2-5; D not certain. The CDR3 spans 14 residues. Trimming took off 4 bases at V and 0 bases at J, with 10 bases between the two ends. The V gene's germline CDR1 is SGDLS and CDR2 YYNGEE. The CDR3 protein is CASSPDIHQETQYF. CDR3 sequence (DNA): TGTGCCAGCAGCCCCGACATCCACCAAGAGACCCAGTACTTC. Full variable domain (outside the CDR3, taken from reference TRBV9 and TRBJ2-5): DSGVTQTPKHLITATGQRVTLRCSPRSGDLSVYWYQQSLDQGLQFLIQYYNGEERAKGNILERFSAQQFPDLHSELNLSSLELGDSALYFCASSPDIHQETQYFGPGTRLLVL.

The chain uses TRBV7-2 and TRBJ1-1; a possible D gene is TRBD1 (5 bases). CDR3 length equals 12 residues. Germline values: CDR1 SGHTA, CDR2 FQGNSA. The V end was cut by 3 bases, the J end by 8 bases, with 10 bases between. CDR3 nucleotide sequence: TGTGCCAGCAGCTTCACTGCAGGGGAAGCTTTCTTT. This translates into CASSFTAGEAFF.